Given below is one T cell receptor (beta chain) in context. Documented time point: baseline, week 1 (first vaccination visit). Regarding treatment: pre-vaccination baseline after standard-of-care therapy. The sample belongs to a study of a mutant IDH1 vaccine in newly diagnosed glioma. The repertoire was sequenced with immunoSEQ multiplex PCR; TCRdb's copy has only in-frame clones and lacks some. The table shows some 90,000 clones, with around 80% occurring only once. The germline V and J ends were trimmed by 0 bases and 8 bases, with 12 bases remaining between them. Germline values: CDR1 PRHDT, CDR2 FYEKMQ (reference sequence). The CDR3 extends over 14 amino acids.

This sequence originates from a man aged 40-49 years with glioma. Some clones in this sample may be carry-over from other donors' samples. The sequenced sample was PBMCs, obtained from a glioma patient treated with radiotherapy, temozolomide or both. V and J are TRBV13 and TRBJ2-3; TRBD2 might be the D (6 bases). CDR3 sequence: CASSLGGPEGTQYF. As DNA, the CDR3 is TGTGCCAGCAGCTTAGGAGGGCCGGAGGGTACGCAGTATTTT.